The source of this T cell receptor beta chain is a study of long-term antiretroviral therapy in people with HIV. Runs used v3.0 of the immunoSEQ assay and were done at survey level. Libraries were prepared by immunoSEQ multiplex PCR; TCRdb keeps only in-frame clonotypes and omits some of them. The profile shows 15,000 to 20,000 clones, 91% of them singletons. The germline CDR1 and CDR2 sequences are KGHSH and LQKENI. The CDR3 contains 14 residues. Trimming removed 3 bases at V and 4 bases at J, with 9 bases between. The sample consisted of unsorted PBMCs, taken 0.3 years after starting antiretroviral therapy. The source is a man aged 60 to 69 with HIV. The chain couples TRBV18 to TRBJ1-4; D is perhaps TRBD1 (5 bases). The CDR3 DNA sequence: TGTGCCAGCTCACCGGGACGGCTTAATGAAAAACTGTTTTTT. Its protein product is CASSPGRLNEKLFF.